The present TCR beta chain was sequenced within a study of blood T cell repertoires in COVID-19. About the study: Samples came from the United States, Italy and Spain, spanning acute and convalescent COVID-19. T cells, B-cell-depleted T cells, or PBMCs provided the cDNA or gDNA that served as material.

The CDR3 is made up of 17 amino acids. Germline assignment: CDR1 MGHDK and CDR2 SYGVNS. V shed 4 bases, J shed 4 bases, and the junction held 15 bases outside the gene matches. The protocol was immunoSEQ multiplex PCR, while the TCRdb copy is restricted to in-frame clones and leaves out a portion. Among approximately 85,000 clones, 85% were seen once, and the ten largest hold roughly 12%. The specimen was peripheral blood. The gene calls are TRBV25-1 and TRBJ1-1; 7 positions match TRBD1. The TCR sequence derives from a woman in her seventies with active or convalescent COVID-19. CDR3 region: CASSAETGRPGSTEAFF. The CDR3, as DNA: TGTGCCAGCAGTGCGGAGACAGGGAGGCCGGGGTCCACTGAAGCTTTCTTT.